This TCR beta chain was identified during a study of cytomegalovirus exposure and HLA in healthy donors. J gave up 8 bases and V 5 bases, and 6 bases lay outside the gene matches. CDR1 SEHNR and CDR2 FQNEAQ come from the germline V gene (reference sequence). This CDR3 comprises 14 residues. Concerning this clone itself: Its cognate antigen is unknown.

The study, taken as a whole, reports: The study put 150 to 200 TCR beta chains on its list as cytomegalovirus-associated. Presence/absence analyses took donor sequencing depth as roughly uniform.

This PCR relied on a set of 60 Vbeta primers and 13 Jbeta primers. Data came from immunoSEQ multiplex PCR; TCRdb stores just in-frame clones and leaves some out. This listing includes about 200,000 clones. The material sequenced was PBMCs. The source is a man between 25 and 39 years old in good health and CMV-seronegative. The V and J genes are TRBV7-9 and TRBJ1-6; the match to TRBD1 covers 7 bases. As DNA, the CDR3 is TGTGCCAGCAGCCGGGGACAGAACCATTCACCCCTCCACTTT. It is translated as CASSRGQNHSPLHF.